This T cell receptor beta chain was sequenced for a study of a mutant IDH1 vaccine in newly diagnosed glioma (dated by TCRdb to the early 2020s). Background for the entire study: In the chemotherapy-containing groups, vaccination started alongside temozolomide cycles, whereas in patients who had radiotherapy alone it started 4-6 weeks after radiotherapy. The approximately 32 treated patients were approximately 60% male and around 40% female, with a mean age of about 43 years. Prior to enrollment, patients had been given standard therapy consisting of radiotherapy alone, temozolomide alone, or radiochemotherapy with temozolomide, with the combination given to most patients. The week-35 safety follow-up took place at visit V12, and the week-47 end of study took place at visit V13. Peripheral blood was drawn at six visits: V03 (baseline), V05, V07, V10, V12 and V13. For exploratory analyses, longitudinal TCRB deep sequencing was carried out in about 25 treated patients wherever samples were available.

Overall study outcomes, separate from this receptor: Immune responses induced by the vaccine were seen in roughly 95% of patients across multiple MHC alleles. Pseudoprogression appeared unrelated to alterations in the top peripheral T cell clonotypes detected by TCRB sequencing. Selection of PBMC samples for TCRB deep sequencing was based on availability. It was noted by the authors that analyses of patient blood samples could not be reproduced owing to sample limitations.

The receptor library was made with the immunoSEQ multiplex PCR assay. Rearranged TCR beta chain sequences were amplified using the hsTCRB Kit according to the manufacturer's protocol. TCRB libraries were sequenced on an Illumina MiSeq. Per the authors' processing: Demultiplexing, trimming and gene mapping were performed with the kit vendor's proprietary platform. TCRdb stores this immuneACCESS table with in-frame sequences only. Part of the clones is absent; in the studies checked, under half of the shortfall reflects unresolved V genes, and no reason is known for the rest. That table gives V, J and clone size, and the DNA gave D and trimming. The sample includes 50,000 to 70,000 clones, with roughly 71% observed a single time. The ten top clones hold 4.5% to 5% of the sample. This clone was recorded a few times. Its antigen is currently not known. Per-base qualities were not stored, and no clone one base away is much larger.

Per the publication, the time point label means: week 35, safety follow-up. Each vaccine dose was 300 ug of a 20-mer mutant IDH1 peptide in Montanide, given subcutaneously with topical imiquimod. Patients received eight vaccinations in weeks 1, 3, 5, 7, 11, 15, 19 and 23, corresponding to visits V03 through V10. The donors had newly diagnosed IDH1-mutant astrocytomas of WHO grade 3 or 4 that showed loss of nuclear ATRX. The samples were drawn from NOA16, a multicentre, single-arm, open-label phase I trial in Germany that tested a mutant IDH1 peptide vaccine in humans for the first time. Genomic DNA for TCRB sequencing was isolated from EDTA blood with the DNeasy Blood and Tissue Kit. The CDR1 and CDR2 encoded by the germline V gene (reference sequence) are SEHNR and FQNEAQ. Cut back by 5 bases and 5 bases, the V and J ends lie 12 bases apart. Spanning cysteine to phenylalanine, the CDR3 consists of 13 amino acids. Kept here is only the CDR3 DNA, which spans 39 bases and is read in frame from base 1.

The clonotype originates from a man in his fifties with glioma. The receptor chain draws on TRBV7-9 and TRBJ1-1; the D gene identity is not certain. The sequences come from PBMCs, collected from a glioma patient whose treatment included an IDH1 peptide vaccine. The nucleotide sequence is given as TGTGCCAGCAGCCTACCAGGTGGGACTGAAGCTTTCTTT. Translated, it gives CASSLPGGTEAFF.